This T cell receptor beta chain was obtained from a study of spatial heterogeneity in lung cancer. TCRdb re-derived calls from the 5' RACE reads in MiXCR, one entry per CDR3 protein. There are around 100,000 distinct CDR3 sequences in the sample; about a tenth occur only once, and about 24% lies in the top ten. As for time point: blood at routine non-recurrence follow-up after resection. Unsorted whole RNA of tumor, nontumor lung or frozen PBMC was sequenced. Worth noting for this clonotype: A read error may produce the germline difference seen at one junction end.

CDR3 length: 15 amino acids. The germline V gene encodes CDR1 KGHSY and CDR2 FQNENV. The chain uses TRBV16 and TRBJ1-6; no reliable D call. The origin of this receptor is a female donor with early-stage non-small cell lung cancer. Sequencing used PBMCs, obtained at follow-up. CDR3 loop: CASSQSIYSNSSLHF. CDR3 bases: TGTGCCAGCAGCCAATCGATTTACAGCAATTCATCCCTCCACTTT.